The 9 T cell receptor beta chains listed next were all sequenced from one sample in a study of cytomegalovirus exposure and HLA in healthy donors. The primer mix had 60 Vbeta and 13 Jbeta primers. Libraries were prepared by immunoSEQ multiplex PCR; TCRdb keeps only in-frame clonotypes and omits some of them. The table includes about 190,000 clones, roughly 68% detected once. Material: PBMCs. Every receptor here comes from a woman aged 25 to 39 in good health and CMV-seronegative.

This clone has more than one count but fewer than ten. The chain uses TRBV28 and TRBJ1-1; tentatively, D is TRBD1 (6 bases). Trimming removed 5 bases from V and 1 base from J, with 11 bases in between. Per the germline V gene, CDR1 is MDHEN and CDR2 is SYDVKM. The CDR3 consists of 14 residues. CDR3 sequence (DNA): TGTGCCAGCAGTAATCAGGGGAAGAACACTGAAGCTTTCTTT. Protein sequence: CASSNQGKNTEAFF.

The CDR3 nucleotides are TGTGCCAGCAGGCGGACAGGGGAGGATCGCTATGGCTACACCTTC. Protein sequence: CASRRTGEDRYGYTF. The rearrangement uses TRBV5-4 and TRBJ1-2, with TRBD1 matching over 9 bases. CDR3 length: 15 residues. V shed 5 bases, J shed 4 bases, and the junction held 9 bases outside the gene matches. Germline V gene lookup returns CDR1 SGHNT and CDR2 YYREEE (reference sequence).

This sequence joins TRBV18 and TRBJ2-4; tentatively, D is TRBD1 (5 bases). V was trimmed by 2 bases and J by 7 bases, leaving 9 bases between them. The CDR3 runs to 13 residues. Germline V gene data show CDR1 as KGHSH and CDR2 as LQKENI. The CDR3 reads CASSPGAGNIQYF. The CDR3 DNA sequence: TGTGCCAGCTCACCAGGGGCAGGGAACATTCAGTACTTC.

The CDR3 loop is CASTSQWTANYGYTF. The CDR3 DNA is TGTGCCAGCACTTCCCAGTGGACAGCTAACTATGGCTACACCTTC. This chain joins TRBV6-5 and TRBJ1-2; D might be TRBD1 (6 bases). The V and J ends lost 7 bases and 0 bases respectively, with 15 bases between them. Germline V gene sequence: CDR1 MNHEY, CDR2 SVGAGI. This CDR3 is built from 15 residues.

CDR3 DNA: TGTGCCAGCAGCGTAGATGGCAGGAATCAGCCCCAGCATTTT. Amino acids: CASSVDGRNQPQHF. This chain links TRBV9 with TRBJ1-5; D is ambiguous. Germline loops: CDR1 SGDLS, CDR2 YYNGEE. Deletions cut 0 bases from V and 4 bases from J, with 8 bases between. This CDR3 region has 14 residues.

This chain connects TRBV9 to TRBJ1-1; tentatively, D is TRBD1 (5 bases). The ends were cut back, 4 bases at V and 5 bases at J, with 21 bases in the middle. From germline, CDR1 is SGDLS and CDR2 YYNGEE. The CDR3 spans 16 residues. The CDR3 here is CASSPRASREDTEAFF. In DNA form, the CDR3 reads TGTGCCAGCAGCCCCCGCGCGAGCAGGGAAGATACTGAAGCTTTCTTT. Based on the CDR3 plus reference TRBV9 and TRBJ1-1, the full variable domain is DSGVTQTPKHLITATGQRVTLRCSPRSGDLSVYWYQQSLDQGLQFLIQYYNGEERAKGNILERFSAQQFPDLHSELNLSSLELGDSALYFCASSPRASREDTEAFFGQGTRLTVV.

V is TRBV19 and J is TRBJ1-2, with 9 bases fitting TRBD1. There are 15 residues in the CDR3. V was clipped by 5 bases and J by 4 bases; unmatched bases: 8. CDR1 and CDR2 (germline): LNHDA, SQIVND (reference sequence). CDR3 nucleotide sequence: TGTGCCAGTAGTTTCCCACAGGGGGCCGGCTATGGCTACACCTTC. Protein sequence: CASSFPQGAGYGYTF.

The chain employs TRBV7-4 and TRBJ1-4; unclear D gene. V was cut by 1 base and J by 10 bases, with 19 bases left in between. The CDR3 runs to 16 residues. The V gene's germline CDR1 is SGHVT and CDR2 SQSDAQ. This CDR3 reads CASSLGRLPLTGKLFF. The CDR3 nucleotides read TGTGCCAGCAGCTTAGGCAGACTACCCTTAACCGGAAAACTGTTTTTT.

The chain has TRBV25-1 and TRBJ2-6; D is ambiguous. Trimming removed 1 base from V and 1 base from J, with 8 bases in between. CDR3 size: 16 residues. CDR1 MGHDK and CDR2 SYGVNS come from the germline V gene. CDR3 loop: CASSESFLSGANVLTF. The CDR3 DNA follows: TGTGCCAGCAGTGAATCTTTTCTTTCTGGGGCCAACGTCCTGACTTTC. The variable domain in full, completed from reference TRBV25-1 and TRBJ2-6, reads EADIYQTPRYLVIGTGKKITLECSQTMGHDKMYWYQQDPGMELHLIHYSYGVNSTEKGDLSSESTVSRIRTEHFPLTLESARPSHTSQYLCASSESFLSGANVLTFGAGSRLTVL.